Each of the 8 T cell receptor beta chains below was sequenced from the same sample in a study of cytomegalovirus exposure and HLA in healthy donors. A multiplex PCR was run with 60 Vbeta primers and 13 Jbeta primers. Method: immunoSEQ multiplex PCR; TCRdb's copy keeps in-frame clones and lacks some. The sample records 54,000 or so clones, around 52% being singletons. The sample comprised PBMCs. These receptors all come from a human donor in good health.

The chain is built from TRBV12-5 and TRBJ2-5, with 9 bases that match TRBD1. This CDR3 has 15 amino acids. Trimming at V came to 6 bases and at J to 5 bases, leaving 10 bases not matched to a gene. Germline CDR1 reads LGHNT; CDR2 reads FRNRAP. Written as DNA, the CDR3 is TGTGCTAGTGGAATGGGCAATGGACAGGGGGAGACCCAGTACTTC. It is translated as CASGMGNGQGETQYF.

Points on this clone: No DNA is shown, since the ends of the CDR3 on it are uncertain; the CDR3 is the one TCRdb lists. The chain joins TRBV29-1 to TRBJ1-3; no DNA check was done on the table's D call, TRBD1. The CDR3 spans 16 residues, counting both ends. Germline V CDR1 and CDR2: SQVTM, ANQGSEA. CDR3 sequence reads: CSVEDGAATLGNTIYF.

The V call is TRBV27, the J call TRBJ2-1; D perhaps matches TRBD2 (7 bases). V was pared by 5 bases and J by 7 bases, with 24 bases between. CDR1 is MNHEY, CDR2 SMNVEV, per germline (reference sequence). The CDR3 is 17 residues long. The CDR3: CASSPSSSGGHRNEQFF. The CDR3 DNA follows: TGTGCCAGCAGTCCCTCCTCCTCGGGGGGCCACCGGAATGAGCAGTTCTTC.

The CDR3 reads CASSPGLGSQETQYF. CDR3 coding DNA: TGTGCCAGCTCACCGGGACTAGGGTCCCAAGAGACCCAGTACTTC. J is TRBJ2-5 and V is TRBV18; 8 bases agree with TRBD2. Germline-derived CDR1 and CDR2 are KGHSH and LQKENI. The V segment lost 3 bases and the J segment 1 base; nucleotides outside the gene matches: 4. This CDR3 contains 15 residues.

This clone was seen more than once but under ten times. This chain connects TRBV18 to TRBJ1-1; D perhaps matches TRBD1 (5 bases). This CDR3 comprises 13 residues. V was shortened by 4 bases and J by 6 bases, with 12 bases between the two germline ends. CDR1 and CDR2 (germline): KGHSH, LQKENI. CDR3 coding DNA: TGTGCCAGCTCACAGCAGGGATTGCCTGAAGCTTTCTTT. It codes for CASSQQGLPEAFF.

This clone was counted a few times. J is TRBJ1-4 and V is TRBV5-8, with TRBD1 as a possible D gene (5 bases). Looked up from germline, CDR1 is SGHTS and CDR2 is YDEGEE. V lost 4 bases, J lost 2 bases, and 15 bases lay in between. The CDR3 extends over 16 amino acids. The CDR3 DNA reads TGTGCCAGCAGCGTACAGGTTCTTGGGACTAATGAAAAACTGTTTTTT. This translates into CASSVQVLGTNEKLFF.

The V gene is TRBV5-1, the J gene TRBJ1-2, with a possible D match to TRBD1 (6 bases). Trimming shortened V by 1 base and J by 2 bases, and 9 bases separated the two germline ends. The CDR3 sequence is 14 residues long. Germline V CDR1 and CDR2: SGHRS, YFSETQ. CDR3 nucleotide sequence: TGCGCCAGCAGCTTGACAGGGATGAACTATGGCTACACCTTC. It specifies CASSLTGMNYGYTF.

This CDR3 reads CSGTGQGNTGELFF. The CDR3 DNA reads as TGCAGCGGGACGGGACAGGGGAACACCGGGGAGCTGTTTTTT. The chain is built from TRBV29-1 and TRBJ2-2; the match to TRBD1 covers 9 bases. The V gene's germline CDR1 is SQVTM and CDR2 ANQGSEA. CDR3 length: 14 residues. V lost 7 bases, J lost 1 base, and 4 bases stayed unmatched.